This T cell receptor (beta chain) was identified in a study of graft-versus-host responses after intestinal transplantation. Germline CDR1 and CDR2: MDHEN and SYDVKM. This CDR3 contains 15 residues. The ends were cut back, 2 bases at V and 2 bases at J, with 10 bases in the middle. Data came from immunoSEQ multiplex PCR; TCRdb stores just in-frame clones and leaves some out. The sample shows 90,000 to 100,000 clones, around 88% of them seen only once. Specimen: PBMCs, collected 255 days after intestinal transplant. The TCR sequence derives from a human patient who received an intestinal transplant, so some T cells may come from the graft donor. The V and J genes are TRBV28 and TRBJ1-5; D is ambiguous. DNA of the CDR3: TGTGCCAGCAGTTTAAGGGTGGATGGCAATCAGCCCCAGCATTTT. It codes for CASSLRVDGNQPQHF. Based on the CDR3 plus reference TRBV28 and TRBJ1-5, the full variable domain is DVKVTQSSRYLVKRTGEKVFLECVQDMDHENMFWYRQDPGLGLRLIYFSYDVKMKEKGDIPEGYSVSREKKERFSLILESASTNQTSMYLCASSLRVDGNQPQHFGDGTRLSIL.